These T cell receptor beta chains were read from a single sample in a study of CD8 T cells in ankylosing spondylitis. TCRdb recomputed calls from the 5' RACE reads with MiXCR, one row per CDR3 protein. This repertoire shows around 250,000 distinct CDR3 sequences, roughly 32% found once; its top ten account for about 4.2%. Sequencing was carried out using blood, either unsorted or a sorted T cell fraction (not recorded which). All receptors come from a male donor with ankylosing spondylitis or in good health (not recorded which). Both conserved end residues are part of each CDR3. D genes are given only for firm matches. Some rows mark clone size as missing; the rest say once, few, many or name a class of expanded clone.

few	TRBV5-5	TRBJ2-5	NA	TGTGCCAGCATGCTTCAGGGAAGAGTCGAGACCCAGTACTTC	CASMLQGRVETQYF
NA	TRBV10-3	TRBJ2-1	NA	TGTGCCATCAGAGACTACAATGAGCAGTTCTTC	CAIRDYNEQFF
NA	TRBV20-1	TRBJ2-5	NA	TGCAGTGCGGCGGACCCCCGCGAGGTGGAGACCCAGTACTTC	CSAADPREVETQYF
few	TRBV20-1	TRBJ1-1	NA	TGCAGTGCTAGAGATCGGCGGGGCGCTGGCACTGAAGCTTTCTTT	CSARDRRGAGTEAFF
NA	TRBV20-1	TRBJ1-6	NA	TGCAGTGCTAGCATGAATAGTGATTCACCCCTCCACTTT	CSASMNSDSPLHF
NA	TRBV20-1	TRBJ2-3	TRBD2	TGCAGTGCCGCGACTAGCGGGGGGGCCCCAGATACGCAGTATTTT	CSAATSGGAPDTQYF
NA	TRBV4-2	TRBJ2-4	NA	TGTGCCAGCAGCCAAGAGGGAGGGGGGGCAAACATTCAGTACTTC	CASSQEGGGANIQYF
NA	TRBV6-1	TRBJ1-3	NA	TGTGCCAGCAGTGGCAGTAGCCGAGACACCATATATTTT	CASSGSSRDTIYF
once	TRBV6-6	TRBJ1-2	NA	TGTGCCAGCACCCCATCGGACCGAGGCTACACCTTC	CASTPSDRGYTF
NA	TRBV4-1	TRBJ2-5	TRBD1	TGCGCCAGCAGCGACAGGGACCAAATCCAAGAGACCCAGTACTTC	CASSDRDQIQETQYF
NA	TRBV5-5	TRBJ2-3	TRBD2	TGTGCCAGCAGCTTGGCCGTTGCGGGGGGGCCGAGAGATACGCAGTATTTT	CASSLAVAGGPRDTQYF
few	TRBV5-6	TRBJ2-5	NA	TGTGCCAGCAGCTTCGGGGGGGACAGGGAGACCCAGTACTTC	CASSFGGDRETQYF
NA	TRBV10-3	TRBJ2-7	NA	TGTGCCATCAACCAAGGGGGAATCGGCCACGAGCAGTACTTC	CAINQGGIGHEQYF
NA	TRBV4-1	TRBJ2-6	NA	TGCGCCAGCAGCCAAGGGTACTCTGGGGCCAACGTCCTGACTTTC	CASSQGYSGANVLTF
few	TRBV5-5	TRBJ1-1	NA	TGTGCCAGCAGCCAGGACAGGAACACTGAAGCTTTCTTT	CASSQDRNTEAFF
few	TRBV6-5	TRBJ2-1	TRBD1	TGTGCCAGCAGTTACTCGACGGACAGGGAATGGGATGAGCAGTTCTTC	CASSYSTDREWDEQFF
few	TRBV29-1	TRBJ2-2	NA	TGCAGCGCTCGGCCAGGGACCGGGGAGCTGTTTTTT	CSARPGTGELFF
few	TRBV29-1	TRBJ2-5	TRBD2	TGCAGCGTTGATGGGACTAGCGGGGGGCCCTCATTAGAGACCCAGTACTTC	CSVDGTSGGPSLETQYF
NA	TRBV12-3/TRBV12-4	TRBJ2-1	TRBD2	TGTGCCAGCAGTGGATCCTCACTAGCGGAGACGTACAATGAGCAGTTCTTC	CASSGSSLAETYNEQFF
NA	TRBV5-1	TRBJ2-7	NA	TGCGCCAGCAGCTTGGTCCCCAGGGGCCCTAGCTCCTACGAGCAGTACTTC	CASSLVPRGPSSYEQYF
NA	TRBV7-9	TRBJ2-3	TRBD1	TGTGCCAGCAGCCACGGACAGGGCGAGTGGCATACGCAGTATTTT	CASSHGQGEWHTQYF
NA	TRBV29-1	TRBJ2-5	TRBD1	TGCAGCGCTCGGACAGGGGGGCAAGAGACCCAGTACTTC	CSARTGGQETQYF
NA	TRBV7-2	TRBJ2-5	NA	TGTGCCAGCAGCTCCGCGGGACGTAACGAAGAGACCCAGTACTTC	CASSSAGRNEETQYF
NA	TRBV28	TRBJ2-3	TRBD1	TGTGCCAGCAGTTTCCTGGGACAGGGCCCGGAATCTAGCACAGATACGCAGTATTTT	CASSFLGQGPESSTDTQYF
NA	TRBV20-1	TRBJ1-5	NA	TGCAGTGCTAGGATGCCGGGGAGGAATCAGCCCCAGCATTTT	CSARMPGRNQPQHF
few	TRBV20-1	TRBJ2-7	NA	TGCAGTGCTGGAGGGGTAGTCCACGAGCAGTACTTC	CSAGGVVHEQYF
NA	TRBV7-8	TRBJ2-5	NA	TGTGCCAGCAGAAGGGGGGTCCAAGAGACCCAGTACTTC	CASRRGVQETQYF
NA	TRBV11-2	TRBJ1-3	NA	TGTGCCAGCAGCTTAGATTGGACAGTTGCTGGAAACACCATATATTTT	CASSLDWTVAGNTIYF
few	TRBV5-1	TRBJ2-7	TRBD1	TGCGCCAGCAGCTTGGTCGGCGAGGACAGGGGTGCCGAGCAGTACTTC	CASSLVGEDRGAEQYF
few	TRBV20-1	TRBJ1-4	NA	TGCAGTGCTAGGCGGACAGCTTGGGATGAAAAACTGTTTTTT	CSARRTAWDEKLFF
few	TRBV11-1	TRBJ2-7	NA	TGTGCCAGCAGCTTAACCCAGACAGGTCCCTACGAGCAGTACTTC	CASSLTQTGPYEQYF
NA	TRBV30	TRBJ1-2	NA	TGTGCCTGGAGTCCTAATTTGGGCTACACCTTC	CAWSPNLGYTF
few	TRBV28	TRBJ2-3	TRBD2	TGTGCCAGCAGCCCTCTCTCGGCGGGGGGGCTCGCAGATACGCAGTATTTT	CASSPLSAGGLADTQYF
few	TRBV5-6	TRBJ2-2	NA	TGTGCCAGCAGCGAACCCGGGGGCGGGCACACCGGGGAGCTGTTTTTT	CASSEPGGGHTGELFF
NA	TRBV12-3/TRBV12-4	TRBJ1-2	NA	TGTGCCAGCAGTTTGGGGGAGGACTATGGCTACACCTTC	CASSLGEDYGYTF
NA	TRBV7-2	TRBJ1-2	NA	TGTGCCAGCAGCCGACCAATTGGACAAGACTATGGCTACACCTTC	CASSRPIGQDYGYTF
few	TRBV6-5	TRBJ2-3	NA	TGTGCCAGCAGTTGGGGGGTGGAAGATACGCAGTATTTT	CASSWGVEDTQYF
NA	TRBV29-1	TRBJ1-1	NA	TGCAGCGTTGCGGGCGGAAAGAACACTGAAGCTTTCTTT	CSVAGGKNTEAFF